This T cell receptor beta chain was identified during a study of a mutant IDH1 vaccine in newly diagnosed glioma (dated by TCRdb to the early 2020s). For the wider study: Patients were given eight vaccinations, in weeks 1, 3, 5, 7, 11, 15, 19 and 23, which matched visits V03 through V10. In the chemotherapy-containing groups, vaccination started alongside temozolomide cycles, whereas in patients who had radiotherapy alone it started 4-6 weeks after radiotherapy. Before enrollment, most patients had been given radiochemotherapy with temozolomide as standard therapy, while the rest had received either radiotherapy alone or temozolomide alone. Longitudinal TCRB deep sequencing was performed for approximately 24 treated patients wherever samples were available for exploratory analyses. Of the roughly 34 treated patients, approximately 62% were male and approximately 38% were female, and the mean age was approximately 37 years. Peripheral blood samples were drawn at six visits, namely V03 (baseline), V05, V07, V10, V12 and V13.

For this clone: No antigen is known for it. The input lacks base qualities; no much larger clone sits a single base away.

What the work shows at the level of the full study, not this receptor alone: PBMC samples for TCRB deep sequencing were selected based on availability. According to the authors, sample limitations meant that analyses of patient blood samples could not be reproduced. Vaccine-induced immune responses across multiple MHC alleles were detected in approximately 94% of patients. Pseudoprogression seemed to be unrelated to changes in the top peripheral T cell clonotypes found by TCRB sequencing.

Read against the paper, the sample's time point label means: week 5, during vaccination. Each vaccine dose, consisting of 300 ug of a 20-mer mutant IDH1 peptide in Montanide, was administered subcutaneously with topical imiquimod. Newly diagnosed WHO grade 3 or 4 IDH1-mutant astrocytomas showing loss of nuclear ATRX were present in the donors. The samples were drawn from NOA16, a multicentre, single-arm, open-label phase I trial in Germany that tested a mutant IDH1 peptide vaccine in humans for the first time. Genomic DNA for TCRB sequencing was extracted from EDTA blood using the DNeasy Blood and Tissue Kit. V loses 6 bases at its end and J loses 0 bases; junction bases beyond the gene matches: 14. Based on the germline V gene, the CDR1 and CDR2 sequences are SQVTM and ANQGSEA. The CDR3, from cysteine to phenylalanine, totals 16 residues. Kept here is only the CDR3 DNA, which spans 48 bases and is read in frame from base 1.

Library prep was done by the immunoSEQ multiplex PCR assay. The hsTCRB Kit was used according to the manufacturer's protocol to amplify rearranged TCR beta chain sequences. TCRB libraries were sequenced on an Illumina MiSeq. The published analysis was carried out like this. The kit vendor's proprietary platform handled demultiplexing, trimming and gene mapping. TCRdb obtained this table from immuneACCESS and retained in-frame rearrangements with V and J assigned. These tables miss some clones; where compared with another copy, unresolved V genes account for less than half of the shortfall, and the remainder is unexplained. The DNA was the basis for D and trimming; V, J and clone size are from that table. The sample includes around 52,000 clones, with just under 80% observed a single time. Approximately 1.8% of the sample is held by the ten biggest clonotypes.

Material: PBMCs, obtained from a glioma patient whose treatment included an IDH1 peptide vaccine. The sequence was collected from a woman in her 40s with glioma. The rearrangement combines TRBV29-1 with TRBJ2-7; TRBD1 agrees with 7 junctional bases. The sequenced DNA: TGCAGCGTCACAACCCGCCGGGACAGTCGCTCCTACGAGCAGTACTTC. This gives the protein CSVTTRRDSRSYEQYF.